The present TCR beta chain was sequenced within a study of CD8 T cells in Susac syndrome. V was clipped by 0 bases and J by 7 bases, with 12 bases between them. Germline loops: CDR1 DFQATT, CDR2 SNEGSKA (reference sequence). The CDR3 contains 13 residues. Random hexamers were used to reverse transcribe an amount of roughly 0.45 to 1 ug RNA. Amplification of TCR beta CDR3 across 54 Vbeta and 13 Jbeta was performed with immunoSEQ multiplex PCR. TCRdb re-called the immunoSEQ multiplex PCR reads through MiXCR, storing one row per CDR3 protein. This table has approximately 100,000 distinct CDR3 sequences, about nine tenths appearing once. A single count supports this clonotype. The sequenced target, TCR beta, came from blood CD8+ and CD4+ T cells.

Sequenced input: CD8+ T cells from PBMCs. The source is a human donor in good health. The chain carries TRBV20-1 and TRBJ1-2; D call uncertain. In DNA form, the CDR3 reads TGCAGTGCTAGAGATCTCTTCTCGGGTGGCTACACCTTC. This codes for CSARDLFSGGYTF.